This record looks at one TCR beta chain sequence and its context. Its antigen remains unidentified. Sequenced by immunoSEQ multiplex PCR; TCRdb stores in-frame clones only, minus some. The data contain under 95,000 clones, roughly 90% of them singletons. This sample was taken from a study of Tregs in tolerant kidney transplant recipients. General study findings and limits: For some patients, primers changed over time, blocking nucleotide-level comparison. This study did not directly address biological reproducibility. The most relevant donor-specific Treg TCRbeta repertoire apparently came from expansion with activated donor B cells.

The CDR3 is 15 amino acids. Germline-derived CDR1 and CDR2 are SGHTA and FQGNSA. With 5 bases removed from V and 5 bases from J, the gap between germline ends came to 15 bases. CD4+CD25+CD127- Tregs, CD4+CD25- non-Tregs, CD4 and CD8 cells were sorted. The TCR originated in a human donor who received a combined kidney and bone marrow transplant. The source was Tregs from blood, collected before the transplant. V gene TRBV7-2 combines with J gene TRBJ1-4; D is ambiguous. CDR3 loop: CASSPQERANEKLFF. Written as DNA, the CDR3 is TGTGCCAGCAGCCCCCAGGAAAGGGCAAATGAAAAACTGTTTTTT. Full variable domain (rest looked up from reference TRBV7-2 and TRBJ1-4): GAGVSQSPSNKVTEKGKDVELRCDPISGHTALYWYRQSLGQGLEFLIYFQGNSAPDKSGLPSDRFSAERTGGSVSTLTIQRTQQEDSAVYLCASSPQERANEKLFFGSGTQLSVL.